The 19 T cell receptor beta chains below all came from one sample that was sequenced in a study of PD-1 blockade in classical Hodgkin lymphoma. Generated by immunoSEQ multiplex PCR, the TCRdb table keeps only in-frame clones and is missing some. The sample lists about 6,800 clones, almost 80% occurring once. Exposure to brentuximab vedotin varied, and each patient had relapsed following autologous stem cell transplantation. Isolation of CD4+ T cells from thawed PBMCs was performed by magnetic negative selection. The sample was CD4+ T cells from blood, taken at baseline. The receptors here all came from a human donor with classical Hodgkin lymphoma.

V is TRBV19 and J is TRBJ1-2; D not resolved. CDR1 and CDR2 from the germline V gene are LNHDA and SQIVND (reference sequence). This CDR3 contains 12 residues. With 5 bases removed from V and 8 bases from J, the gap between germline ends came to 12 bases. The DNA for the CDR3 is TGTGCCAGTAGTCTTGACACGCTCGGCTACACCTTC. Residues: CASSLDTLGYTF.

The rearrangement links TRBV20-1 to TRBJ2-5; possible D gene TRBD1, 6 bases. The J call may be mistaken, given a closer DNA end match to TRBJ2-7. The germline gives CDR1 DFQATT, CDR2 SNEGSKA (reference sequence). This CDR3 spans 11 amino acids. CDR3 in DNA: TGCAGTGCGAGGGACAACTACGAGCAGTACTTC. This translates into CSARDNYEQYF.

The chain combines TRBV9 with TRBJ1-5, with D hard to call. The length of the CDR3 is 15 residues. Germline lookup yields CDR1 SGDLS and CDR2 YYNGEE. Trimming shortened V by 0 bases and J by 1 base, and 8 bases separated the two germline ends. CDR3 DNA sequence: TGTGCCAGCAGCGTAGGGCCAGTAAGCAATCAGCCCCAGCATTTT. Its translation is CASSVGPVSNQPQHF.

The V and J genes are TRBV6-5 and TRBJ2-7, with 8 bases that match TRBD2. Losses at the gene ends were 5 bases for V and 4 bases for J; bases not matched to a gene: 10. Germline V lookup: CDR1 MNHEY, CDR2 SVGAGI. CDR3 length equals 15 residues. CDR3: CASSPPTSARYEQYF. CDR3 DNA sequence: TGTGCCAGCAGTCCCCCGACTAGCGCGAGATACGAGCAGTACTTC.

This rearrangement joins TRBV15 to TRBJ2-5, with 7 bases lining up with TRBD1. Germline CDR1 LNHNV, CDR2 YYDKDF (reference sequence). CDR3 length equals 13 residues. V lost 2 bases to trimming and J lost 4 bases; unmatched junction nucleotides: 1. CDR3 protein: CATSRNRGETQYF. Here the CDR3 DNA reads TGTGCCACCAGCAGAAACAGGGGAGAGACCCAGTACTTC.

The CDR3 DNA reads TGTGCCAGCAGCCCCTTAGCGGGAGTTCCCTACGAGCAGTACTTC. Translation gives CASSPLAGVPYEQYF. V gene TRBV28 combines with J gene TRBJ2-7; TRBD2 matches 9 bases. This CDR3 comprises 15 residues. CDR1 and CDR2 from the germline V gene are MDHEN and SYDVKM. Unmatched junction bases numbered 8, after V lost 6 bases and J lost 2 bases.

This clone was counted once. V gene TRBV30 combines with J gene TRBJ2-1, with D perhaps TRBD2 (6 bases). CDR3 length: 14 residues. The V end was cut by 4 bases, the J end by 4 bases, with 14 bases between. Germline V gene sequence: CDR1 GTSNPN, CDR2 SVGIG (reference sequence). The CDR3 protein is CAWIRGTQYNEQFF. In DNA form, the CDR3 reads TGTGCCTGGATTCGGGGGACCCAATACAATGAGCAGTTCTTC.

This sequence joins TRBV19 and TRBJ1-1; 9 positions match TRBD1. The CDR3 has 19 amino acids. Germline lookup yields CDR1 LNHDA and CDR2 SQIVND (reference sequence). With V trimmed by 6 bases and J by 0 bases, 17 bases remained unmatched. This chain's CDR3 is CASSRDRSTGTGLNTEAFF. The CDR3 DNA is TGTGCCAGTAGCCGAGACCGGAGTACCGGGACAGGGTTGAACACTGAAGCTTTCTTT.

This clone was picked up a small number of times. CDR3 DNA: TGTGCCAGCCTGACTAGCGGGAGCACTGGGGAGCAGTACTTC. Its protein product is CASLTSGSTGEQYF. The chain recombines TRBV6-1 with TRBJ2-7, with 12 bases that match TRBD2. The germline gives CDR1 MNHNS, CDR2 SASEGT. Unmatched junction bases numbered 9, after V lost 8 bases and J lost 7 bases. This CDR3 has 14 residues.

The gene calls are TRBV10-3 and TRBJ2-1; 9 nucleotides line up with TRBD1. The germline gives CDR1 ENHRY, CDR2 SYGVKD. V gave up 3 bases and J gave up 13 bases; unmatched junction bases: 10. The CDR3 extends over 14 amino acids. The CDR3 protein is CAISDPGQGRTQFF. Written as DNA, the CDR3 is TGTGCCATCAGTGATCCGGGACAGGGCCGGACCCAGTTCTTC.

The J gene is TRBJ2-1, the V gene TRBV27, with TRBD1 matching 8 bases. Trimming removed 5 bases from V and 0 bases from J; junction bases left unmatched: 9. The V gene's germline CDR1 is MNHEY and CDR2 SMNVEV (reference sequence). The length of the CDR3 is 17 residues. The CDR3 nucleotides are TGTGCCAGCAGTCAGGGGGCTGGGAGGAGCTCCTACAATGAGCAGTTCTTC. It translates to CASSQGAGRSSYNEQFF.

This chain joins TRBV30 and TRBJ2-7, with D possibly matching TRBD2 (6 bases). CDR1 and CDR2 (germline): GTSNPN, SVGIG (reference sequence). The V gene lost 2 bases and the J gene lost 4 bases, with 18 bases spanning the gap. This CDR3 spans 15 amino acids. CDR3 bases: TGTGCCTGGAGTTGGCGGGACGTACGACTGTACGAGCAGTACTTC. This encodes CAWSWRDVRLYEQYF.

This clone has only a few counts. This rearrangement joins TRBV18 to TRBJ1-1; 8 bases are a match to TRBD1. V dropped 5 bases and J dropped 4; count of bases not matched to a gene: 6. The CDR3 is 14 amino acids. Germline V gene lookup returns CDR1 KGHSH and CDR2 LQKENI. The CDR3 spells CASSTQGARTEAFF. CDR3 nucleotide sequence: TGTGCCAGCTCAACCCAGGGGGCGCGCACTGAAGCTTTCTTT.

The rearrangement uses TRBV7-8 and TRBJ2-7; 8 nucleotides match TRBD1. Looked up from germline, CDR1 is SGHVS and CDR2 is FQNEAQ. The CDR3 runs 17 residues. The J segment lost 4 bases and the V segment lost 2 bases, leaving 13 bases of the junction unmatched. CDR3 nucleotide sequence: TGTGCCAGCAGCTTAAGGGGGTATAAACAGGGGGATTACGAGCAGTACTTC. As protein: CASSLRGYKQGDYEQYF. Drawing the rest from reference TRBV7-8 and TRBJ2-7, the complete variable domain is GAGVSQSPRYKVAKRGQDVALRCDPISGHVSLFWYQQALGQGPEFLTYFQNEAQLDKSGLPSDRFFAERPEGSVSTLKIQRTQQEDSAVYLCASSLRGYKQGDYEQYFGPGTRLTVT.

This clone is labeled medium-sized. V and J are TRBV7-2 and TRBJ2-7; 8 bases match TRBD1. Germline CDR1 SGHTA, CDR2 FQGNSA. Unmatched junction bases numbered 6, after V lost 4 bases and J lost 4 bases. The CDR3 contains 14 residues. The CDR3 coding sequence is TGTGCCAGCAGCTCAGGACAGGGCCGGTACGAGCAGTACTTC. It yields the protein CASSSGQGRYEQYF.

This rearrangement joins TRBV5-6 to TRBJ1-6; 8 bases are a match to TRBD1. With V trimmed by 1 base and J by 7 bases, 7 bases remained unmatched. This CDR3 contains 16 residues. Germline CDR1 SGHDT, CDR2 YYEEEE. Here the CDR3 DNA reads TGTGCCAGCAGCTTGCGGTGGACAGGGCGAAATTCACCCCTCCACTTT. It is translated as CASSLRWTGRNSPLHF.

This chain connects TRBV18 to TRBJ2-2; no clear D. V was cut by 3 bases and J by 6 bases, with 11 bases left in between. The CDR3 is 14 residues long. Germline-derived CDR1 and CDR2 are KGHSH and LQKENI. The DNA of the CDR3 is TGTGCCAGCTCACCCCTGCTTGGGGCCGGGGAGCTGTTTTTT. Encoded protein: CASSPLLGAGELFF. Full variable domain (remainder filled in from reference TRBV18 and TRBJ2-2): NAGVMQNPRHLVRRRGQEARLRCSPMKGHSHVYWYRQLPEEGLKFMVYLQKENIIDESGMPKERFSAEFPKEGPSILRIQQVVRGDSAAYFCASSPLLGAGELFFGEGSRLTVL.

The chain links TRBV18 to TRBJ1-5; D may be TRBD1 (5 bases). Germline loops: CDR1 KGHSH, CDR2 LQKENI. Between the trimmed V and J ends, which lost 0 bases and 4 bases, there was a span of 10 bases. This CDR3 comprises 15 residues. CDR3 nucleotide sequence: TGTGCCAGCTCACCACCGGGCGGGGGTAATCAGCCCCAGCATTTT. It specifies CASSPPGGGNQPQHF. Full variable domain (missing parts from reference TRBV18 and TRBJ1-5): NAGVMQNPRHLVRRRGQEARLRCSPMKGHSHVYWYRQLPEEGLKFMVYLQKENIIDESGMPKERFSAEFPKEGPSILRIQQVVRGDSAAYFCASSPPGGGNQPQHFGDGTRLSIL.

There are a few counts of this clone. This chain's CDR3 is CASSLPGGNYGYTF. DNA for the CDR3: TGTGCCAGCAGCTTGCCAGGGGGCAACTATGGCTACACCTTC. The gene calls are TRBV5-6 and TRBJ1-2, with TRBD1 matching over 8 bases. Trimming removed 1 base from V and 2 bases from J; junction bases left unmatched: 1. The CDR3 spans 14 residues. The V gene's germline CDR1 is SGHDT and CDR2 YYEEEE.